One sample yielded the 25 T cell receptor beta chains listed below, sequenced in a study of T cell responses to AZD1222 COVID-19 vaccine (dated by TCRdb to about 2021). Read against the paper, the sample's time point label means: baseline before first vaccination. Library generation was performed with the immunoSEQ multiplex PCR assay. What TCRdb holds here is the immuneACCESS table cut down to in-frame rearrangements. Part of the clones is not present; checked against another copy, under half of the missing clones reflect an unresolved V gene, and the others are unexplained. The sample data list about 140,000 clones, and 80% to 90% of these were observed just once. More than 1.5% of the sample goes to the ten largest clones. Sequenced material: peripheral blood, taken on day 0 of AZD1222 vaccination. The receptors shown here come from an adult in good health.

V and J are TRBV30 and TRBJ2-1; TRBD2 agrees at 12 bases. The germline CDR1 and CDR2 sequences are GTSNPN and SVGIG (reference sequence). This CDR3 has 14 residues. V gave up 1 base and J gave up 9 bases; unmatched junction bases: 4. The CDR3 nucleotides are TGTGCCTGGAGTGCTAGCGGGGGGGCAGGTGAGCAGTTCTTC. As protein: CAWSASGGAGEQFF. The full variable domain, its missing parts supplied by reference TRBV30 and TRBJ2-1, is SQTIHQWPATLVQPVGSPLSLECTVEGTSNPNLYWYRQAAGRGLQLLFYSVGIGQISSEVPQNLSASRPQDRQFILSSKKLLLSDSGFYLCAWSASGGAGEQFFGPGTRLTVL.

The chain has TRBV6-2 or TRBV6-3 and TRBJ2-5; D uncertain. Germline V gives CDR1 MNHEY, CDR2 SVGEGT. V shed 5 bases and J shed 4 bases, with 14 bases lying between them. The CDR3 is 14 residues long. CDR3 nucleotide sequence: TGTGCCAGCAGTCGGGCCCAGTCGGTAGAGACCCAGTACTTC. Its translation is CASSRAQSVETQYF.

This chain connects TRBV5-6 to TRBJ2-4; a possible D gene is TRBD1 (6 bases). This CDR3 has 14 residues. Germline V gives CDR1 SGHDT, CDR2 YYEEEE. V was cut by 5 bases and J by 4 bases, with 13 bases left in between. CDR3 sequence: CASRKLGAKNIQYF. The DNA of the CDR3 is TGTGCCAGCAGAAAACTGGGGGCGAAAAACATTCAGTACTTC.

The chain links TRBV7-2 to TRBJ2-1, with D possibly being TRBD2 (5 bases). CDR3 size: 16 residues. CDR1 SGHTA and CDR2 FQGNSA come from the germline V gene. Trimming took off 1 base at V and 4 bases at J, with 14 bases between the two ends. CDR3: CASSLEKRPLYNEQFF. The CDR3 nucleotides are TGTGCCAGCAGCTTAGAGAAGCGGCCCCTTTACAATGAGCAGTTCTTC.

J is TRBJ1-2 and V is TRBV27; D uncertain. CDR1 is MNHEY, CDR2 SMNVEV, per germline (reference sequence). This CDR3 has 13 residues. Trimming removed 2 bases at V and 5 bases at J, with 9 bases between. CDR3 nucleotides: TGTGCCAGCAGTTTAAGCCCCTCATATGGCTACACCTTC. Translation gives CASSLSPSYGYTF.

The rearrangement joins TRBV19 to TRBJ1-6; TRBD1 matches at 8 bases. Looked up from germline, CDR1 is LNHDA and CDR2 is SQIVND (reference sequence). V lost 5 bases and J lost 10; bases outside the gene matches: 10. This CDR3 comprises 15 residues. The CDR3 DNA is TGTGCCAGTAGTTTGTGGACAGGGAGGGAATCACCCCTCCACTTT. Translated, it gives CASSLWTGRESPLHF.

CDR3 sequence reads: CASSRVGGNEQYF. CDR3 nucleotide sequence: TGTGCCAGCAGCCGGGTGGGAGGGAACGAGCAGTACTTC. The V gene is TRBV3-1 (or the pseudogene TRBV3-2), the J gene TRBJ2-7, with 7 bases identical to TRBD2. Germline V gene lookup returns CDR1 LGHDT and CDR2 YNNKEL (reference sequence). The junction had 5 bases not matched to a gene; V was cut back by 4 bases and J by 5 bases. This CDR3 spans 13 amino acids.

J is TRBJ2-2 and V is TRBV30; D remains unclear. V was shortened by 0 bases and J by 0 bases, with 8 bases between the two germline ends. The length of the CDR3 is 15 residues. The germline V gene has CDR1 GTSNPN and CDR2 SVGIG (reference sequence). CDR3 region: CAWSVLPANTGELFF. CDR3 nucleotides: TGTGCCTGGAGTGTACTACCAGCGAACACCGGGGAGCTGTTTTTT.

The V gene is TRBV27, the J gene TRBJ1-2; unclear D gene. V shed 6 bases and J shed 3 bases, with 11 bases lying between them. CDR3 length: 13 amino acids. The germline CDR1 and CDR2 sequences are MNHEY and SMNVEV (reference sequence). The CDR3 loop reads CASSLTGYYGYTF. The CDR3 nucleotides read TGTGCCAGCAGCCTAACCGGGTACTATGGCTACACCTTC.

The V call is TRBV30, the J call TRBJ1-1; D possibly corresponds to TRBD1 (5 bases). The CDR3 loop spans 16 amino acids. Deletions cut 0 bases from V and 3 bases from J, with 17 bases between. Germline lookup yields CDR1 GTSNPN and CDR2 SVGIG (reference sequence). For the CDR3, the DNA is TGTGCCTGGAGTGTACGCTCCAGGGCTTTTGACACTGAAGCTTTCTTT. Translated, it gives CAWSVRSRAFDTEAFF. The full variable domain, its missing parts supplied by reference TRBV30 and TRBJ1-1, is SQTIHQWPATLVQPVGSPLSLECTVEGTSNPNLYWYRQAAGRGLQLLFYSVGIGQISSEVPQNLSASRPQDRQFILSSKKLLLSDSGFYLCAWSVRSRAFDTEAFFGQGTRLTVV.

The V call is TRBV3-1 (or the pseudogene TRBV3-2), the J call TRBJ2-2, with D hard to call. This CDR3 contains 13 residues. Trimming shortened V by 2 bases and J by 4 bases, and 5 bases separated the two germline ends. Germline lookup yields CDR1 LGHDT and CDR2 YNNKEL (reference sequence). CDR3 loop: CASSQRRTGELFF. As DNA, the CDR3 is TGTGCCAGCAGCCAACGGCGCACCGGGGAGCTGTTTTTT.

The chain couples TRBV6-4 to TRBJ2-1, with 14 bases aligning to TRBD2. The CDR3 runs to 16 residues. Germline CDR1 is MRHNA and CDR2 is SNTAGT. J was trimmed by 6 bases and V by 0 bases; bases with no gene match: 1. CDR3 coding DNA: TGTGCCAGCAGTGACTCGACTAGCGGGGGGGCCAATGAGCAGTTCTTC. It yields the protein CASSDSTSGGANEQFF.

The chain uses TRBV7-2 and TRBJ1-1; D gene uncertain. Germline CDR1 is SGHTA and CDR2 is FQGNSA. The CDR3 length is 14 residues. With 3 bases removed from V and 1 base from J, the gap between germline ends came to 9 bases. The CDR3: CASSFRRANTEAFF. CDR3 coding DNA: TGTGCCAGCAGCTTCCGACGGGCGAACACTGAAGCTTTCTTT.

This clone came up once. The rearrangement joins TRBV7-2 to TRBJ1-3; 7 nucleotides line up with TRBD1. Trimming at V came to 5 bases and at J to 0 bases, leaving 4 bases not matched to a gene. The CDR3 is 15 residues long. In germline, CDR1 is SGHTA, CDR2 FQGNSA. The CDR3 region is CASSLGTASGNTIYF. The CDR3 region has the DNA TGTGCCAGCAGCCTAGGGACAGCCTCTGGAAACACCATATATTTT.

The gene calls are TRBV13 and TRBJ1-6; D gene uncertain. From germline, CDR1 is PRHDT and CDR2 FYEKMQ (reference sequence). There are 15 residues in the CDR3. V lost 6 bases, J lost 1 base, and 10 bases lay in between. CDR3 sequence (DNA): TGTGCCAGCAGGCGGAGGGCGTCCTATAATTCACCCCTCCACTTT. It yields the protein CASRRRASYNSPLHF.

This clone was counted a single time. The CDR3 is CASSPRVLQGSGELFF. The CDR3 DNA reads as TGTGCCAGCTCACCAAGGGTCTTGCAGGGTTCCGGGGAGCTGTTTTTT. V is TRBV18 and J is TRBJ2-2; weak D call: TRBD1 (5 bases). Trimming cost V 2 bases and J 6 bases, with 16 bases left between them. This CDR3 region has 16 residues. Germline V gene lookup returns CDR1 KGHSH and CDR2 LQKENI.

The J gene is TRBJ1-5, the V gene TRBV6-5, with D tentatively TRBD1 (5 bases). Germline V gene sequence: CDR1 MNHEY, CDR2 SVGAGI. Deletions cut 6 bases from V and 13 bases from J, with 16 bases between. This CDR3 contains 12 residues. The DNA of the CDR3 is TGTGCCAGCAGCGACAGCTCCCTAAAGCAGCATTTT. This codes for CASSDSSLKQHF.

The rearrangement joins TRBV12-3 or TRBV12-4 to TRBJ1-2; D remains unclear. The CDR3 consists of 12 residues. V was clipped by 10 bases and J by 4 bases, with 13 bases between them. CDR3 in DNA: TGTGCCATCCTGCTCAGGAGCTATGGCTACACCTTC. It codes for CAILLRSYGYTF.

The chain has TRBV5-8 and TRBJ1-5, with D hard to call. The CDR3 has 16 residues. Germline V gene lookup returns CDR1 SGHTS and CDR2 YDEGEE. V lost 3 bases and J lost 0, with 13 bases in between. The CDR3 sequence: CASSSARVSSNQPQHF. The DNA for the CDR3 is TGTGCCAGCAGCTCCGCCCGGGTTTCTAGCAATCAGCCCCAGCATTTT.

For the CDR3, the DNA is TGTGCCGCGAGGCAGGGGGTGGAAAAACTGTTTTTT. It yields the protein CAARQGVEKLFF. The chain links TRBV28 to TRBJ1-4, with TRBD1 identical over 7 bases. CDR3 size: 12 residues. Germline lookup yields CDR1 MDHEN and CDR2 SYDVKM. The junction had 8 bases not matched to a gene; V was cut back by 11 bases and J by 8 bases. Full variable domain (rest looked up from reference TRBV28 and TRBJ1-4): DVKVTQSSRYLVKRTGEKVFLECVQDMDHENMFWYRQDPGLGLRLIYFSYDVKMKEKGDIPEGYSVSREKKERFSLILESASTNQTSMYLCAARQGVEKLFFGSGTQLSVL.

This chain uses TRBV7-2 with TRBJ2-1, with a tentative D call TRBD2 (5 bases). Germline CDR1 and CDR2: SGHTA and FQGNSA. CDR3 length: 14 amino acids. Deletions cut 3 bases from V and 4 bases from J, with 10 bases between. The CDR3: CASSFPGIYNEQFF. The CDR3 coding sequence is TGTGCCAGCAGCTTCCCCGGGATTTACAATGAGCAGTTCTTC.

The CDR3 is CASSFTYIEKLFF. The CDR3, as DNA: TGTGCCAGCAGTTTTACATATATTGAAAAACTGTTTTTT. The gene calls are TRBV12-3 or TRBV12-4 and TRBJ1-4; D is unclear. V was shortened by 3 bases and J by 7 bases, with 9 bases between the two germline ends. This CDR3 is 13 amino acids long.

This clone was observed once. J is TRBJ1-2 and V is TRBV15; possibly TRBD1 for D (5 bases). The CDR3 covers 16 residues. Germline lookup yields CDR1 LNHNV and CDR2 YYDKDF (reference sequence). V was clipped by 1 base and J by 0 bases, with 12 bases between them. CDR3 nucleotides: TGTGCCACCAGCAGAGGCCGGGACCGCACTAACTATGGCTACACCTTC. Protein: CATSRGRDRTNYGYTF.

This clone was observed a few times. This chain uses TRBV15 with TRBJ2-2; D remains unclear. CDR3 size: 13 residues. CDR1 LNHNV and CDR2 YYDKDF come from the germline V gene (reference sequence). V shed 5 bases and J shed 4 bases, with 8 bases lying between them. The CDR3 region is CATSWGFTGELFF. The DNA for the CDR3 is TGTGCCACCAGCTGGGGTTTCACCGGGGAGCTGTTTTTT. Based on the CDR3 plus reference TRBV15 and TRBJ2-2, the full variable domain is DAMVIQNPRYQVTQFGKPVTLSCSQTLNHNVMYWYQQKSSQAPKLLFHYYDKDFNNEADTPDNFQSRRPNTSFCFLDIRSPGLGDTAMYLCATSWGFTGELFFGEGSRLTVL.

The J gene is TRBJ2-5, the V gene TRBV7-3; D may match TRBD1 or TRBD2 (5 bases each). Germline V lookup: CDR1 SGHTA, CDR2 FQGTGA. The CDR3 runs 15 residues. Trimming pared 3 bases from V and 2 bases from J, leaving 13 bases between. This CDR3 reads CASSFAPGPQETQYF. CDR3 nucleotides: TGTGCCAGCAGCTTCGCCCCGGGACCTCAAGAGACCCAGTACTTC.